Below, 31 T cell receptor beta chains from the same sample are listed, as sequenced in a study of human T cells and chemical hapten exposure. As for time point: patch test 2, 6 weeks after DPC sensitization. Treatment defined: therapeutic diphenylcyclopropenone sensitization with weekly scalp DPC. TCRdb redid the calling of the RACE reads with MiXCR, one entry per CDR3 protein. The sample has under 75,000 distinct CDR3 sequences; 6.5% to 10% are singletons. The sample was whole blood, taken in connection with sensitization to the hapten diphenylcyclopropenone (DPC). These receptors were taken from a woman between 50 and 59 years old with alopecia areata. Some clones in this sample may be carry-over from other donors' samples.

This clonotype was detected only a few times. The chain's CDR3 is CASSQDQDEQFF. CDR3 in DNA: TGCGCCAGCAGCCAAGATCAGGATGAGCAGTTCTTC. V gene TRBV4-1 combines with J gene TRBJ2-1; no reliable D call. This CDR3 is 12 amino acids long. From germline, CDR1 is MGHRA and CDR2 YSYEKL. Trimming stripped 0 bases from V and 8 bases from J, with 5 bases between.

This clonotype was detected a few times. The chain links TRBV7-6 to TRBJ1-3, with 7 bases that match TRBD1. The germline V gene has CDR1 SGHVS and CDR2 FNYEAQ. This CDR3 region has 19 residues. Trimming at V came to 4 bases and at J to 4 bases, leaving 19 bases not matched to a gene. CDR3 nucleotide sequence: TGTGCCAGCAGCTCTGCCCCCAAGCCTAACAGGGGCTCCGGAAACACCATATATTTT. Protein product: CASSSAPKPNRGSGNTIYF.

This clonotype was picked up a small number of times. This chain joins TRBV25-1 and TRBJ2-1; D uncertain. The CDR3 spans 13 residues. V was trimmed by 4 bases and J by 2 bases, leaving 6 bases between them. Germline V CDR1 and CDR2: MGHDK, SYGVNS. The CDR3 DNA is TGTGCCAGCAGTGGAACTACCTACAATGAGCAGTTCTTC. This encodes CASSGTTYNEQFF.

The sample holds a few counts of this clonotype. The CDR3: CATSGKDRRNSPLHF. The CDR3 bases are TGTGCCACCAGCGGAAAGGACAGGCGTAATTCACCCCTCCACTTT. The chain couples TRBV15 to TRBJ1-6; the match to TRBD1 covers 7 bases. V trimming: 5 bases; J trimming: 6 bases; junction bases outside the gene matches: 7. The CDR3 covers 15 residues. Germline loops: CDR1 LNHNV, CDR2 YYDKDF (reference sequence).

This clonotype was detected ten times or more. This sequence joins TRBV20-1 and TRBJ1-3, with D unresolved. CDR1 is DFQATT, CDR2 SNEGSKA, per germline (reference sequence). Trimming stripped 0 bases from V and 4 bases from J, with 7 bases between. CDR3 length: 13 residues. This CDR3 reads CSARDGSGNTIYF. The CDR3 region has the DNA TGCAGTGCTAGAGATGGGTCCGGAAACACCATATATTTT.

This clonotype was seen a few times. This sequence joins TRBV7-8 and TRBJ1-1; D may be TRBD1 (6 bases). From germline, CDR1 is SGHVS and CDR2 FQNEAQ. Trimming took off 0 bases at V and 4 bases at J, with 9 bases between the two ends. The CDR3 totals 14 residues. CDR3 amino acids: CASSLAQGSTEAFF. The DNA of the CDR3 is TGTGCCAGCAGCTTAGCGCAGGGGAGCACTGAAGCTTTCTTT.

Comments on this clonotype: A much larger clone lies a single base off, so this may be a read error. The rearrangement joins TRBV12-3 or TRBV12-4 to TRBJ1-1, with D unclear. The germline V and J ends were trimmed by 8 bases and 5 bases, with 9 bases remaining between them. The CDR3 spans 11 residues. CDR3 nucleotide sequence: TGTGCCAGCGGGGAGGGTACTGAAGCTTTCTTT. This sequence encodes CASGEGTEAFF.

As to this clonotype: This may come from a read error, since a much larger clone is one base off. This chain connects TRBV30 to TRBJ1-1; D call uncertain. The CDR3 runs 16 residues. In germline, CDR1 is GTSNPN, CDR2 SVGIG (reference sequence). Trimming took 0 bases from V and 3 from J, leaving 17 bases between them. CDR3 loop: CAWSVSLRAKDTEAFF. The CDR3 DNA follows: TGTGCCTGGAGTGTATCCTTGCGAGCGAAGGACACTGAAGCTTTCTTT.

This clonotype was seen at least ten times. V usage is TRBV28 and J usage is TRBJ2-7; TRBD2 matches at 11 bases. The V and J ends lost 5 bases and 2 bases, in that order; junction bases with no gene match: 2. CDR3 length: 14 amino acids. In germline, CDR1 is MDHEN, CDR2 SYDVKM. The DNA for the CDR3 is TGTGCCAGCAGTACTAGCGGGGGTACCTACGAGCAGTACTTC. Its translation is CASSTSGGTYEQYF.

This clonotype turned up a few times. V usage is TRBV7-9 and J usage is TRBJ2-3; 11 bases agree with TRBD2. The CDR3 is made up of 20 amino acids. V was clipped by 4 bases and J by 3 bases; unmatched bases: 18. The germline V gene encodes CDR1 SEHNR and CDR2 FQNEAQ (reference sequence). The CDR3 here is CASSSPVVAGGEDSTDTQYF. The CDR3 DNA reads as TGTGCCAGCAGCTCCCCCGTCGTAGCGGGAGGGGAGGACAGTACAGATACGCAGTATTTT.

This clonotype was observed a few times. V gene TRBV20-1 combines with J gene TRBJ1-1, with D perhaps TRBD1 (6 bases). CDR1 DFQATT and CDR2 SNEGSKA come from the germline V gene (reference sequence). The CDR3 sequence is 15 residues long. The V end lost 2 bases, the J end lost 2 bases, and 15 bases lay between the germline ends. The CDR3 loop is CSARTLQGLNTEAFF. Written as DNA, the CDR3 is TGCAGTGCTAGAACGCTCCAGGGGCTAAACACTGAAGCTTTCTTT.

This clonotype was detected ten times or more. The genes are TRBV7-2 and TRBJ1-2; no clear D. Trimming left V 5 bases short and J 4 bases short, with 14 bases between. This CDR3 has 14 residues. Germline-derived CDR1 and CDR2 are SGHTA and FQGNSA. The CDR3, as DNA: TGTGCCAGCAGCCCGGACCCCTCCGCCTATGGCTACACCTTC. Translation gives CASSPDPSAYGYTF.

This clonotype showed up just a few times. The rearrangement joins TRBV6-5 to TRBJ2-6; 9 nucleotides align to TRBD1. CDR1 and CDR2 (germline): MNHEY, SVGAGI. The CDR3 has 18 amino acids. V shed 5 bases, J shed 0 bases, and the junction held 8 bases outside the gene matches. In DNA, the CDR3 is TGTGCCAGCAGTCTCCTGGGACAGGGCTACTCTGGGGCCAACGTCCTGACTTTC. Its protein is CASSLLGQGYSGANVLTF.

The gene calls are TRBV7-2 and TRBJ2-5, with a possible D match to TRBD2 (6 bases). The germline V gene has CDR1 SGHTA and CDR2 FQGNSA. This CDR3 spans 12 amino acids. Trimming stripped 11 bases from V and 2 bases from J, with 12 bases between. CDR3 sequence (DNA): TGTGCCGTGGCGGGATTTCAAGAGACCCAGTACTTC. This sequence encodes CAVAGFQETQYF.

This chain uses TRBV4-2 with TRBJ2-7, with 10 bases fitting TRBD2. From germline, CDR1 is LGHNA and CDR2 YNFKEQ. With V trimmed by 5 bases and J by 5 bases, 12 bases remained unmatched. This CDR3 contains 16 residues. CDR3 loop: CASSYQGSGGFDEQYF. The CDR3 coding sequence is TGTGCCAGCAGCTACCAGGGTAGCGGGGGGTTCGACGAGCAGTACTTC.

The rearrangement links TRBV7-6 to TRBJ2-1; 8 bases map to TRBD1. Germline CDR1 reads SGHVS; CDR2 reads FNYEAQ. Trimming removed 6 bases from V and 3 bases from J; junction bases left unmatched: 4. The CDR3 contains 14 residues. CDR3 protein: CASRRQGLYNEQFF. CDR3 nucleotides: TGTGCCAGCAGGAGACAGGGGCTCTACAATGAGCAGTTCTTC.

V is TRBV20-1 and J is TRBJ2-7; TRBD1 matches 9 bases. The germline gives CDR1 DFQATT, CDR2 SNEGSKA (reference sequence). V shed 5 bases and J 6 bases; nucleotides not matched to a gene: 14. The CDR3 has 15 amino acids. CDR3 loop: CSAGTGTGTSGEQYF. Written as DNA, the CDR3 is TGCAGTGCTGGGACAGGGACAGGGACGTCGGGCGAGCAGTACTTC.

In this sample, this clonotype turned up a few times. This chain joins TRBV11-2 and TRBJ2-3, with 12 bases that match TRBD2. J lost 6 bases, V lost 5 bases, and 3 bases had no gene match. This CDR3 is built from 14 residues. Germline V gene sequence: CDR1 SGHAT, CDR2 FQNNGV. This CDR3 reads CASSDTSGGDTQYF. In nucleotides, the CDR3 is TGTGCCAGCAGCGATACTAGCGGGGGGGATACGCAGTATTTT.

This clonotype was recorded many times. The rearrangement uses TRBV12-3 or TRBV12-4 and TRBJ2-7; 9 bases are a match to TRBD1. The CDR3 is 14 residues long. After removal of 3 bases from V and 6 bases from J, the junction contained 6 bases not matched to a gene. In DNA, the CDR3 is TGTGCCAGCAGTTTTGGGACAGGGCCTCTCGAGCAGTACTTC. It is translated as CASSFGTGPLEQYF.

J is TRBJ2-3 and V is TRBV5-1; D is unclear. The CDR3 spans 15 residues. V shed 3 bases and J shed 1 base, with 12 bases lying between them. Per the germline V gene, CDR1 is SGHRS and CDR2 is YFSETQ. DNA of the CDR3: TGCGCCAGCAGCTACCGGCCTGGGCGCACAGATACGCAGTATTTT. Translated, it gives CASSYRPGRTDTQYF.

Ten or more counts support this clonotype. CDR3 sequence: CSAREGLAGDREQFF. CDR3 DNA sequence: TGCAGTGCTAGAGAGGGACTAGCGGGAGATAGAGAGCAGTTCTTC. The genes are TRBV20-1 and TRBJ2-1; 14 bases align to TRBD2. V shed 0 bases, J shed 10 bases, and the junction held 5 bases outside the gene matches. The length of the CDR3 is 15 residues. The germline CDR1 and CDR2 sequences are DFQATT and SNEGSKA (reference sequence).

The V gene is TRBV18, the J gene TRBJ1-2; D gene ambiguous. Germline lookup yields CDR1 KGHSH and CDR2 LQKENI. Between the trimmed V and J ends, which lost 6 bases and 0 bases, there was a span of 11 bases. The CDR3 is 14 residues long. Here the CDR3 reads CASSPYHANYGYTF. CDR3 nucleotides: TGTGCCAGCTCTCCCTACCATGCTAACTATGGCTACACCTTC.

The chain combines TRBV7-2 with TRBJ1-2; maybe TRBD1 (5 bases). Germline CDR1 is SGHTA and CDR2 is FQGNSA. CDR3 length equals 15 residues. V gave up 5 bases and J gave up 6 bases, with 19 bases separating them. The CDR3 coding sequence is TGTGCCAGCAGCCCAGAGGTGGCAGGGTCGAATGGCTACACCTTC. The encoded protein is CASSPEVAGSNGYTF.

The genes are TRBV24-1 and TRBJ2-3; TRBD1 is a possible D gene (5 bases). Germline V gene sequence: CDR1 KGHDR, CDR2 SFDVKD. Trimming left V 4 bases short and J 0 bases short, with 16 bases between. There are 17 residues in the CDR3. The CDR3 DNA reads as TGTGCCACCAGTGACCCAACAGGACCCCTCAGCACAGATACGCAGTATTTT. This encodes CATSDPTGPLSTDTQYF.

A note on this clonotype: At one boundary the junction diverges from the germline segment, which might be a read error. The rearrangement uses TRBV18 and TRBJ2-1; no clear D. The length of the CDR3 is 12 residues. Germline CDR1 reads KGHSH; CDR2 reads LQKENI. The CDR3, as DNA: TGTGTCAGCTCACCGGAGAGAAATGAGCAGTTCTTC. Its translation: CVSSPERNEQFF.

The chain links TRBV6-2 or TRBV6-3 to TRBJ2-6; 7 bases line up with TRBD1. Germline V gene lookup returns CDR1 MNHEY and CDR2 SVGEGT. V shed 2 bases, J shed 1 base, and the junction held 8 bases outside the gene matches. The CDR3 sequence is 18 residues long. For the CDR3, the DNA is TGTGCCAGCAGTTACGATCAGGGGGTGGATTCTGGGGCCAACGTCCTGACTTTC. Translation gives CASSYDQGVDSGANVLTF.

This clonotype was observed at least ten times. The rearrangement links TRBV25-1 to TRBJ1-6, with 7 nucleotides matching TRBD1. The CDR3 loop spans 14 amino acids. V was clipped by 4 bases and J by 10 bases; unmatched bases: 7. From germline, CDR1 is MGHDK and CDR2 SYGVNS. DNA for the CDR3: TGTGCCAGCAGTGGACAGGGAGTATGGTCACCCCTCCACTTT. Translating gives CASSGQGVWSPLHF.

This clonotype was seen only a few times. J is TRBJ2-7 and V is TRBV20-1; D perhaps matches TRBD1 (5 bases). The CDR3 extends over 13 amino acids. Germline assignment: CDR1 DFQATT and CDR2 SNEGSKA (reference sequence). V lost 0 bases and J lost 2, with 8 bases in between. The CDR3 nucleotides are TGCAGTGCTAGAGATAGACAGACCTACGAGCAGTACTTC. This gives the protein CSARDRQTYEQYF.

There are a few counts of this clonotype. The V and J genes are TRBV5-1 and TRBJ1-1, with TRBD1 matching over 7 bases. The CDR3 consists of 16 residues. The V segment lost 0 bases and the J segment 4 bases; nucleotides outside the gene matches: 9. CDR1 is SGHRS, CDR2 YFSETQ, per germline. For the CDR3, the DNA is TGCGCCAGCAGCTTGGGCAGGGGGAAACAGAGCACTGAAGCTTTCTTT. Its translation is CASSLGRGKQSTEAFF.

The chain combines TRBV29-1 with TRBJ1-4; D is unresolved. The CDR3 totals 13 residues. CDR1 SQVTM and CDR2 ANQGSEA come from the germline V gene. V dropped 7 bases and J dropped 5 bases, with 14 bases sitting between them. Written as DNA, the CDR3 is TGCAGCGGGATACTTAATGGGAATGAAAAACTGTTTTTT. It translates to CSGILNGNEKLFF.

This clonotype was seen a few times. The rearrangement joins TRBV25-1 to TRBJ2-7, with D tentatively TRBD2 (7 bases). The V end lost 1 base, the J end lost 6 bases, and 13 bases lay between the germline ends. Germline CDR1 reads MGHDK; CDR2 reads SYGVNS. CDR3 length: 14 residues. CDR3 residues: CASSESVRGGEQYF. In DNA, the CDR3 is TGTGCCAGCAGTGAATCGGTTAGGGGGGGCGAGCAGTACTTC.